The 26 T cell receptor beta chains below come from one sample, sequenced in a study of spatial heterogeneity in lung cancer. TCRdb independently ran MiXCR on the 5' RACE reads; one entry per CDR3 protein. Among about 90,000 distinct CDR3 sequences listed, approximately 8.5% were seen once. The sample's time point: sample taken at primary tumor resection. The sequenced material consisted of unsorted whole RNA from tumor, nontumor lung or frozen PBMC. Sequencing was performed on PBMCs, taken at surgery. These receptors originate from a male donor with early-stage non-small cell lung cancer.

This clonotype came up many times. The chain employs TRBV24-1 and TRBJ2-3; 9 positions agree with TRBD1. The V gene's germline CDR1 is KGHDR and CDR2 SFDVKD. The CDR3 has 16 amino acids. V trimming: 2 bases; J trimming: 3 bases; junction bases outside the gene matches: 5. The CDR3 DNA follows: TGTGCCACCAGTGATTCGGGACAGGGTAAGACAGATACGCAGTATTTT. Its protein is CATSDSGQGKTDTQYF.

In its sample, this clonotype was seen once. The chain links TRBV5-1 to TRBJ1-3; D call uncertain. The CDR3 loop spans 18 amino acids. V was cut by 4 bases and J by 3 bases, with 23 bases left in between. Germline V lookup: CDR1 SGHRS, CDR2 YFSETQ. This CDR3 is CASSQTGDRHTVGNTIYF. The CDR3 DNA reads TGCGCCAGCAGCCAGACCGGGGATCGTCACACGGTTGGAAACACCATATATTTT.

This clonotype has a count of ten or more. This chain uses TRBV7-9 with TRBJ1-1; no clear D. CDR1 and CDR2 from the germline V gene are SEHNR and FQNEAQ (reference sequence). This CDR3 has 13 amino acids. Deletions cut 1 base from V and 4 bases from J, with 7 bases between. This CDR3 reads CASSLEEGTEAFF. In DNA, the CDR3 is TGTGCCAGCAGCTTAGAGGAGGGCACTGAAGCTTTCTTT.

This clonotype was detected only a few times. Here the CDR3 DNA reads TGTGCCAGCGGCTATGGCTACACCTTC. Translating it yields CASGYGYTF. This chain links TRBV2 with TRBJ1-2; no clear D. V lost 8 bases and J 4 bases, leaving 2 bases between the germline ends. The germline gives CDR1 SNHLY, CDR2 FYNNEI. The CDR3 is made up of 9 amino acids.

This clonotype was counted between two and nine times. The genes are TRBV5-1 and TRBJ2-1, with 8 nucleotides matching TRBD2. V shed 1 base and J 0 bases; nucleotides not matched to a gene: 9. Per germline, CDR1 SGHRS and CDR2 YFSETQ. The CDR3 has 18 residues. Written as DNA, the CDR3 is TGCGCCAGCAGCTTGACGCCTGGCGGGGGGTACTCCTACAATGAGCAGTTCTTC. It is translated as CASSLTPGGGYSYNEQFF.

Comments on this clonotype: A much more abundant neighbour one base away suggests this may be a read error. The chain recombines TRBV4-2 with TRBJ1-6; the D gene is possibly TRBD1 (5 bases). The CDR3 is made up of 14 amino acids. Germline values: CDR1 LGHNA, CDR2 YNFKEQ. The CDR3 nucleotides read TGTGCCAGCAACCAAGGGTTAGGGGACTCACCCCTCCACTTT. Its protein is CASNQGLGDSPLHF.

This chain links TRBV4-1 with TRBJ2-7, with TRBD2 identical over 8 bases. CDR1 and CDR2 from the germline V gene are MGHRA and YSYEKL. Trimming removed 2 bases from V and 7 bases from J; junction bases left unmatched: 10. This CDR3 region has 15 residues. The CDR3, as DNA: TGCGCCAGCAGCCAACCCGGGCGCGGGAGGAGGGAGCAGTACTTC. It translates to CASSQPGRGRREQYF.

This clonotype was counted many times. The CDR3 DNA follows: TGCAGCGTTGAAGACTTGCTCGACGGGGAGCTGTTTTTT. Its protein product is CSVEDLLDGELFF. The chain has TRBV29-1 and TRBJ2-2; no clear D gene. Per germline, CDR1 SQVTM and CDR2 ANQGSEA. There are 13 residues in the CDR3. V gave up 0 bases and J gave up 7 bases, with 9 bases separating them.

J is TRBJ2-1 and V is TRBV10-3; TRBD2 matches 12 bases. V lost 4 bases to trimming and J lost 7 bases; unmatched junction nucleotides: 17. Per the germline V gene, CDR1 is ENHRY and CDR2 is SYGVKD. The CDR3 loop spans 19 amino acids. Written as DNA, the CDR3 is TGTGCCATCAGTGGCCCCGGGACTAGCGGGTGGGGTCTAGGAAATGAGCAGTTCTTC. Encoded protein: CAISGPGTSGWGLGNEQFF.

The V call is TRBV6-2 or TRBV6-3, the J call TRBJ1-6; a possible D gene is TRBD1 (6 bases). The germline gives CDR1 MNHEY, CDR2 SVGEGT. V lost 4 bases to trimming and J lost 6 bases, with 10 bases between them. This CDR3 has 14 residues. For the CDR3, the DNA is TGTGCCAGCAGTTGGGGGGCGAGTAATTCACCCCTCCACTTT. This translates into CASSWGASNSPLHF.

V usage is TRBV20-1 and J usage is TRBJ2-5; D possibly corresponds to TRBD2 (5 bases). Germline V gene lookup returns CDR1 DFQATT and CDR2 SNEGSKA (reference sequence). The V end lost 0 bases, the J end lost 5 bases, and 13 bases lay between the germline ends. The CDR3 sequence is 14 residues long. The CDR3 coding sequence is TGCAGTGCTAGAGATGGACTCTCTCGGGAGACCCAGTACTTC. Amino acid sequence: CSARDGLSRETQYF.

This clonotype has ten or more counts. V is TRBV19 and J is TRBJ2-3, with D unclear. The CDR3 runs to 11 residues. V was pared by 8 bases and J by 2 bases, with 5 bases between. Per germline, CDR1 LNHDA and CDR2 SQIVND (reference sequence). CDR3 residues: CASPSTDTQYF. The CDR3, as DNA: TGTGCCAGTCCATCCACAGATACGCAGTATTTT.

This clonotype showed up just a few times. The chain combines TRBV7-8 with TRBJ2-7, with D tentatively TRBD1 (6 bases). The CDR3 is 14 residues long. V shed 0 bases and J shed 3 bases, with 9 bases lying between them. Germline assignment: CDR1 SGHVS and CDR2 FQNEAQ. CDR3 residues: CASSLASGDYEQYF. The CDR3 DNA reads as TGTGCCAGCAGCTTAGCGTCAGGGGACTACGAGCAGTACTTC.

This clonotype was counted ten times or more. CDR3 loop: CSARATETQYF. The DNA for the CDR3 is TGCAGTGCTAGGGCAACCGAGACCCAGTACTTC. The rearrangement joins TRBV20-1 to TRBJ2-5, with unresolved D. Trimming pared 3 bases from V and 5 bases from J, leaving 7 bases between. Per germline, CDR1 DFQATT and CDR2 SNEGSKA (reference sequence). This CDR3 has 11 residues.

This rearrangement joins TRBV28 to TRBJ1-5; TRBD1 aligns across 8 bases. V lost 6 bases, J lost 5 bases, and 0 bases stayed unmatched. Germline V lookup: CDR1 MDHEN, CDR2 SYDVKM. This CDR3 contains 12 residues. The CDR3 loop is CASRQGDQPQHF. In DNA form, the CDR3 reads TGTGCCAGCAGACAGGGGGATCAGCCCCAGCATTTT.

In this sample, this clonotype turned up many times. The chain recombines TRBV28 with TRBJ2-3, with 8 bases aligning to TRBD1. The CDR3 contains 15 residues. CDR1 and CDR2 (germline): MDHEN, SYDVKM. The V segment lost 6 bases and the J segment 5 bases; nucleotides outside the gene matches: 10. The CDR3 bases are TGTGCCAGCAGCCGAGAGACAGGGGCGCAAGATACGCAGTATTTT. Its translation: CASSRETGAQDTQYF.

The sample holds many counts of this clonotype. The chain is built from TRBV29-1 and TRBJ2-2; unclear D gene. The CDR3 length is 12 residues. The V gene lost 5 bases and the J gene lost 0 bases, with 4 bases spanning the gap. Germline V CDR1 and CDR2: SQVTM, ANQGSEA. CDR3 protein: CSVLANTGELFF. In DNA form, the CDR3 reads TGCAGCGTTTTGGCGAACACCGGGGAGCTGTTTTTT.

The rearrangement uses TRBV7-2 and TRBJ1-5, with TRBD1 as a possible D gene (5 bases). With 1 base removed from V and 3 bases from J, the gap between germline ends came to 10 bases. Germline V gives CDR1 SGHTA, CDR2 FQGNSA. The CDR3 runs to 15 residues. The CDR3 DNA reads TGTGCCAGCAGCTTAGGAGGGGAGCTCAATCAGCCCCAGCATTTT. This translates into CASSLGGELNQPQHF.

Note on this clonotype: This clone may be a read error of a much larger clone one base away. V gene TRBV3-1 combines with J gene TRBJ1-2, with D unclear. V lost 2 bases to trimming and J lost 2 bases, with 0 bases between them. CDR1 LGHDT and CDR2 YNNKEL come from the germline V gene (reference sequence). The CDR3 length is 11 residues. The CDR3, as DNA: TGTGCCAGCAGCCAAAACTATGGCTACACCTTC. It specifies CASSQNYGYTF.

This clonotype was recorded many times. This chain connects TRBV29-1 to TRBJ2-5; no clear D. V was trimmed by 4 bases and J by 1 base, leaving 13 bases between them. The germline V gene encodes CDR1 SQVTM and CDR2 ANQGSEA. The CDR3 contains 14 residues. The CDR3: CSVVLDGFQETQYF. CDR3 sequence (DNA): TGCAGCGTTGTTCTGGACGGGTTCCAAGAGACCCAGTACTTC.

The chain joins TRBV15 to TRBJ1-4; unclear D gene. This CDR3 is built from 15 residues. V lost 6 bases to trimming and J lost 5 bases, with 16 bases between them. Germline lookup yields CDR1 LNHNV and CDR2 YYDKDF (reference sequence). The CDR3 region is CATRVAPWQNEKLFF. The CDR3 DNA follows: TGTGCCACCAGGGTCGCGCCCTGGCAAAATGAAAAACTGTTTTTT.

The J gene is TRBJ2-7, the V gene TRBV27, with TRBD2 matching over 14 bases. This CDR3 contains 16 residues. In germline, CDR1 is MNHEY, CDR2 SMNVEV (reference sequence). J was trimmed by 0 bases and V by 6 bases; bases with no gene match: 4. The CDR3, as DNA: TGTGCCAGCAGGGGACTAGCGGGAGTGAACTCCTACGAGCAGTACTTC. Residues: CASRGLAGVNSYEQYF.

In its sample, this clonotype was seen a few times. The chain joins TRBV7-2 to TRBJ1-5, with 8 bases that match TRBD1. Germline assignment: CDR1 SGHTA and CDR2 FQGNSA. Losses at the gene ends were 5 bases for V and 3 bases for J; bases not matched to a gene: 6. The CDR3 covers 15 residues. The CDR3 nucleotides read TGTGCCAGCAGCCCAGCAGGGGGCTACAATCAGCCCCAGCATTTT. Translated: CASSPAGGYNQPQHF.

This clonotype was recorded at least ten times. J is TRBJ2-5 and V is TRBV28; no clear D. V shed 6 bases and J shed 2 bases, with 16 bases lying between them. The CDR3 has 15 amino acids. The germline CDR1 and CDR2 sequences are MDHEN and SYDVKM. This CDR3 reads CASSSPGIAQETQYF. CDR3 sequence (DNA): TGTGCCAGCAGCTCCCCGGGTATTGCACAAGAGACCCAGTACTTC.

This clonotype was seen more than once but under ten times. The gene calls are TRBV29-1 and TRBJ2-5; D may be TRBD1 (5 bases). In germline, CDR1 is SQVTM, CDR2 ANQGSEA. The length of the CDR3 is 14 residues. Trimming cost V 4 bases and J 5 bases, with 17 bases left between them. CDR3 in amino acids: CSVGGGRFGETQYF. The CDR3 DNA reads TGCAGCGTTGGGGGCGGAAGGTTTGGGGAGACCCAGTACTTC.

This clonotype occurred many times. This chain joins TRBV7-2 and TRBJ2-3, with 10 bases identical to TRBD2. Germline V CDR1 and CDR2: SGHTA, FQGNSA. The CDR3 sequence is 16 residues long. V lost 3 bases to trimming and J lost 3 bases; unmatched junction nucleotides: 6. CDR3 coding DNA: TGTGCCAGCAGCTTCAAGCGGGGGGGCCGAACAGATACGCAGTATTTT. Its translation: CASSFKRGGRTDTQYF.